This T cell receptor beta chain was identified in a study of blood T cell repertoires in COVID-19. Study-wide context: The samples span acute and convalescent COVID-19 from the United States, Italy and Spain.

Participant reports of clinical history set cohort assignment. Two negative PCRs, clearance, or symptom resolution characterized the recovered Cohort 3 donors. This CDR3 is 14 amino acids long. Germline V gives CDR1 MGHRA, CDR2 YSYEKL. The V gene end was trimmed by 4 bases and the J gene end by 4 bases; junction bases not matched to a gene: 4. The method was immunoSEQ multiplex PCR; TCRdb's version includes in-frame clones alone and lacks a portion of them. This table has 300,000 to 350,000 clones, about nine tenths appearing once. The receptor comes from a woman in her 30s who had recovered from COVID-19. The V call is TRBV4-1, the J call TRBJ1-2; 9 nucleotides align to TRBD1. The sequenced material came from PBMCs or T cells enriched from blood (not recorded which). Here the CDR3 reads CASSRGQGSYGYTF. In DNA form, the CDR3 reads TGCGCCAGCAGCCGCGGACAGGGGAGCTATGGCTACACCTTC.